This T cell receptor beta chain was recovered during a study of blood T cell repertoires in COVID-19. At the level of the study: From the United States, Italy and Spain came samples of acute and convalescent COVID-19. Sample material is recorded as cDNA or gDNA derived from T cells, B-cell-depleted T cells, or PBMCs.

This clone was picked up a small number of times. The trim removed 2 bases at V and 8 bases at J, leaving 13 bases unmatched. Germline-derived CDR1 and CDR2 are GTSNPN and SVGIG (reference sequence). The CDR3 is 15 residues long. Using immunoSEQ multiplex PCR, the repertoire was profiled, and TCRdb retains in-frame clones only, with some absent. In the table there are 50,000 to 60,000 clones, roughly nine tenths of which are singletons. Sample: peripheral blood. This chain uses TRBV30 with TRBJ1-2; 8 bases align to TRBD1. The receptor was isolated from a man in his 60s with acute or convalescent COVID-19. The CDR3 nucleotides read TGTGCCTGGAGTATCGGGACAGGAGGTGGGGTCGGCTACACCTTC. This encodes CAWSIGTGGGVGYTF.